The 3 T cell receptor beta chains listed next were all sequenced from one sample in a study of blood T cell repertoires in COVID-19. Sequenced by immunoSEQ multiplex PCR; TCRdb stores in-frame clones only, minus some. The sample includes around 270,000 clones, approximately 87% of them seen just once. The source material was peripheral blood. Every receptor here comes from a woman aged 50 to 60 with acute or convalescent COVID-19.

The chain uses TRBV27 and TRBJ2-7, with TRBD1 matching over 12 bases. J lost 4 bases, V lost 2 bases, and 3 bases had no gene match. CDR3 length equals 15 residues. Germline V gene sequence: CDR1 MNHEY, CDR2 SMNVEV (reference sequence). This CDR3 is CASSLGTGGRYEQYF. For the CDR3, the DNA is TGTGCCAGCAGTTTAGGGACAGGGGGCAGGTACGAGCAGTACTTC.

This clone is a singleton in its sample. This rearrangement joins TRBV2 to TRBJ2-7; 13 bases align to TRBD2. The V and J ends lost 6 bases and 0 bases, in that order; junction bases with no gene match: 2. The germline gives CDR1 SNHLY, CDR2 FYNNEI. The CDR3 length is 15 residues. The CDR3 loop is CASRRTSGSSYEQYF. CDR3 DNA: TGTGCCAGCAGGAGGACTAGCGGGAGCTCCTACGAGCAGTACTTC.

The chain recombines TRBV19 with TRBJ1-2; 7 bases align to TRBD1. The length of the CDR3 is 14 residues. CDR1 and CDR2 (germline): LNHDA, SQIVND (reference sequence). V trimming: 7 bases; J trimming: 6 bases; junction bases outside the gene matches: 11. For the CDR3, the DNA is TGTGCCAGTATCCCGGAGGGGGCAAGTCATGGCTACACCTTC. It translates to CASIPEGASHGYTF.